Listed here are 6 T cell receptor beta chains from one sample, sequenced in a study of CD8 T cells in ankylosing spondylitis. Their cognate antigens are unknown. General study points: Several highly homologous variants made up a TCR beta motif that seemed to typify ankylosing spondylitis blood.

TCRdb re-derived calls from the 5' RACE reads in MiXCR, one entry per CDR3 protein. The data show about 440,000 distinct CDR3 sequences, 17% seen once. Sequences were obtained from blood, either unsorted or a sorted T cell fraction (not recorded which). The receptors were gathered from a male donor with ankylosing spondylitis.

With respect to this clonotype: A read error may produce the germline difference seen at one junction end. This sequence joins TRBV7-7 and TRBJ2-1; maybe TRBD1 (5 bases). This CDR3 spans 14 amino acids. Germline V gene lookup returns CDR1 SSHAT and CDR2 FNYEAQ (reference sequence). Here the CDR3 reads CASSSGQPYNEQFF. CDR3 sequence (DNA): TGTGCTAGCAGCTCAGGACAACCCTACAATGAGCAGTTCTTC.

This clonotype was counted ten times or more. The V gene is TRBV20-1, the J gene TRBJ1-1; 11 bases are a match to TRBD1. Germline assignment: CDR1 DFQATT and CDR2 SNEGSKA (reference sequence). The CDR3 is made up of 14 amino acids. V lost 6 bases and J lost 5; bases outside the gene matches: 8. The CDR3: CSALPGQGGTEAFF. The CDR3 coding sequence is TGCAGTGCCTTACCGGGACAGGGGGGGACTGAAGCTTTCTTT.

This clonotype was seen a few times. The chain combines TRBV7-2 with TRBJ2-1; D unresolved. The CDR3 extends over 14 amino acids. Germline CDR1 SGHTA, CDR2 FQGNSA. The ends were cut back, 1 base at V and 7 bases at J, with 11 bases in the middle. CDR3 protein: CASSLGRQLNEQFF. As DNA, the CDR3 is TGTGCCAGCAGCTTAGGACGTCAGTTGAATGAGCAGTTCTTC. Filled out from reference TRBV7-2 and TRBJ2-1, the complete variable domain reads GAGVSQSPSNKVTEKGKDVELRCDPISGHTALYWYRQSLGQGLEFLIYFQGNSAPDKSGLPSDRFSAERTGGSVSTLTIQRTQQEDSAVYLCASSLGRQLNEQFFGPGTRLTVL.

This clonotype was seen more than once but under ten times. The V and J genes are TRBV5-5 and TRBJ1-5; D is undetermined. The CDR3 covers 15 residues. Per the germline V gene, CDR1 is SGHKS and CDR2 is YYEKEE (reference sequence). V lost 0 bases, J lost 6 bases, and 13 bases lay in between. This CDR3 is CASSLEVGWGQPQHF. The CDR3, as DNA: TGTGCCAGCAGCTTGGAGGTGGGGTGGGGTCAGCCCCAGCATTTT. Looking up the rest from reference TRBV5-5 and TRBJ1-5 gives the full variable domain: DAGVTQSPTHLIKTRGQQVTLRCSPISGHKSVSWYQQVLGQGPQFIFQYYEKEERGRGNFPDRFSARQFPNYSSELNVNALLLGDSALYLCASSLEVGWGQPQHFGDGTRLSIL.

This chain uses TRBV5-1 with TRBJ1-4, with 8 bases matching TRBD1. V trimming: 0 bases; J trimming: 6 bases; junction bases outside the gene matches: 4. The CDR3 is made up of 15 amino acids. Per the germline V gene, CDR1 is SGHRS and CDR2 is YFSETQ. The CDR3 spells CASSLAGQGYEKLFF. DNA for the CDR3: TGCGCCAGCAGCTTGGCCGGACAGGGTTATGAAAAACTGTTTTTT. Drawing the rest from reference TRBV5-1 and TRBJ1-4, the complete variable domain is KAGVTQTPRYLIKTRGQQVTLSCSPISGHRSVSWYQQTPGQGLQFLFEYFSETQRNKGNFPGRFSGRQFSNSRSEMNVSTLELGDSALYLCASSLAGQGYEKLFFGSGTQLSVL.

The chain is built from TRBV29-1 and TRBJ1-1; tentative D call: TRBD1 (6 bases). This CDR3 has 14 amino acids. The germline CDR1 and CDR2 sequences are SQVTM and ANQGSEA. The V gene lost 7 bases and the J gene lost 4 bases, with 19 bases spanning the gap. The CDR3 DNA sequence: TGCAGCGCTGTACCGCGGGGGCTGGGCACTGAAGCTTTCTTT. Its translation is CSAVPRGLGTEAFF.